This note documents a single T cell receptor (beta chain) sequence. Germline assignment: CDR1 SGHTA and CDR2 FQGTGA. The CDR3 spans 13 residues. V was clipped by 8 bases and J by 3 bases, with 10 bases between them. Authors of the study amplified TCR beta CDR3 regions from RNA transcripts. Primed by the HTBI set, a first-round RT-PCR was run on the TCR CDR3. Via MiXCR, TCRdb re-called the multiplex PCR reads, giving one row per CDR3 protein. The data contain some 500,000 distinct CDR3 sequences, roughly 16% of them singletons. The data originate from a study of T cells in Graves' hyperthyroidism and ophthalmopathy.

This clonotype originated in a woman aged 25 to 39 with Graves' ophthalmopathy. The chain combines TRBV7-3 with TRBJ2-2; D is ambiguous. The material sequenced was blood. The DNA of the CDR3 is TGTGCCAGCCAGGATCGGTACACCGGGGAGCTGTTTTTT. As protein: CASQDRYTGELFF.